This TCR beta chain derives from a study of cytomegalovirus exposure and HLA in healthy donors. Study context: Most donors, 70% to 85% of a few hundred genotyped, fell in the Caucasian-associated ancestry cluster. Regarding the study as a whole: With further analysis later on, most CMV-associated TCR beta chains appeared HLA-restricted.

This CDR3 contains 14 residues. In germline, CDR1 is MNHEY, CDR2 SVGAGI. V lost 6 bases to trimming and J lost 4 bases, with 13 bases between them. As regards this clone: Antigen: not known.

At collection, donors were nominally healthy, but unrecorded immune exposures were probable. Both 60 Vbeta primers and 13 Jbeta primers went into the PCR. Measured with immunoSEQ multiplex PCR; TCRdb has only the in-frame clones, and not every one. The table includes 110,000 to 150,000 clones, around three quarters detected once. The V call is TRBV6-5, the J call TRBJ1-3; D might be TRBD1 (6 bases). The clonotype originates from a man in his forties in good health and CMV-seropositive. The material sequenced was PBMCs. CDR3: CASRLDSRGNTIYF. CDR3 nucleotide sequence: TGTGCCAGCAGGTTGGACAGTCGGGGAAACACCATATATTTT.